This TCR beta chain was identified during a study of beta chain features in type 1 diabetes. For the study at large: Investigators examined under 140 million sorted cells across all samples. Study-wide points: There was a moderate but significant shortening of TCRB CDR3s in all four CD4+ subsets of Type 1 diabetes patients.

Germline V lookup: CDR1 MGHRA, CDR2 YSYEKL. Between the trimmed V and J ends, which lost 0 bases and 3 bases, there was a span of 18 bases. This CDR3 comprises 17 residues. About this clone: Its antigen is not known.

Expressed TCRB transcripts were sequenced after all isolated RNA was converted to cDNA. Sequencing was performed with immunoSEQ multiplex PCR; in TCRdb, only in-frame clones are kept and a portion is missing. The data show roughly 240,000 clones, under 70% seen once. Source material: naive CD4+ T cells from blood. The rearrangement uses TRBV4-1 and TRBJ2-7, with D possibly matching TRBD2 (5 bases). The clonotype comes from a man aged 25 to 40 in good health. CDR3 nucleotide sequence: TGCGCCAGCAGCCAAGAGGAAGGAGGTGGGAGAAACTACGAGCAGTACTTC. It specifies CASSQEEGGGRNYEQYF.